Shown below are 20 T cell receptor beta chains from a single sample sequenced in a study of beta chain features in type 1 diabetes. The authors reverse transcribed all of the isolated RNA, so sequencing captured expressed TCRB transcripts. Profiling relied on immunoSEQ multiplex PCR, and the TCRdb table lists in-frame clones only, not all of them. The table records about 370,000 clones, around 16% of them present only once. Source material: naive CD4+ T cells from blood. The receptors come from a woman under 30 in good health.

The chain is built from TRBV30 and TRBJ1-1; D not certain. Germline V gene data show CDR1 as GTSNPN and CDR2 as SVGIG (reference sequence). The CDR3 covers 13 residues. Between the trimmed V and J ends, which lost 4 bases and 2 bases, there was a span of 11 bases. CDR3 amino acids: CAWTRRGNTEAFF. The CDR3 nucleotides are TGTGCCTGGACTCGGCGGGGTAACACTGAAGCTTTCTTT.

The chain uses TRBV28 and TRBJ2-1, with 12 bases identical to TRBD1. J lost 7 bases, V lost 5 bases, and 3 bases had no gene match. The CDR3 is 14 residues long. Germline values: CDR1 MDHEN, CDR2 SYDVKM. This chain's CDR3 is CASSRDRGPNEQFF. Here the CDR3 DNA reads TGTGCCAGCAGTCGGGACAGGGGGCCGAATGAGCAGTTCTTC.

The chain uses TRBV25-1 and TRBJ2-5; D is unresolved. Looked up from germline, CDR1 is MGHDK and CDR2 is SYGVNS. V was clipped by 0 bases and J by 5 bases, with 7 bases between them. The CDR3 extends over 13 amino acids. This CDR3 reads CASSEYIVETQYF. In nucleotides, the CDR3 is TGTGCCAGCAGTGAATATATCGTGGAGACCCAGTACTTC.

Only a few counts were recorded for this clone. V is TRBV4-3 and J is TRBJ2-1; 7 bases align to TRBD2. V dropped 4 bases and J dropped 6; count of bases not matched to a gene: 9. The CDR3 has 15 residues. Germline-derived CDR1 and CDR2 are LGHNA and YSLEER. CDR3 DNA: TGCGCCAGCAGCCTTTTGCTAGCGGTTTCCAATGAGCAGTTCTTC. This codes for CASSLLLAVSNEQFF.

The V and J genes are TRBV15 and TRBJ2-1, with 10 bases identical to TRBD2. CDR1 is LNHNV and CDR2 is YYDKDF in the germline V gene (reference sequence). Trimming cost V 2 bases and J 7 bases; bases outside gene matches: 5. This CDR3 comprises 15 residues. CDR3 sequence reads: CATSRSRTSGNEQFF. CDR3 bases: TGTGCCACCAGCAGATCCCGGACTAGCGGAAATGAGCAGTTCTTC.

The chain carries TRBV20-1 and TRBJ2-3, with no clear D. CDR1 and CDR2 from the germline V gene are DFQATT and SNEGSKA (reference sequence). V was shortened by 4 bases and J by 4 bases, with 6 bases between the two germline ends. This CDR3 has 11 residues. CDR3 sequence reads: CSANRPDTQYF. The CDR3 DNA sequence: TGCAGTGCTAACAGACCAGATACGCAGTATTTT.

This clone was observed a handful of times. This chain joins TRBV7-2 and TRBJ1-4; D might be TRBD1 (5 bases). This CDR3 spans 14 amino acids. The V and J ends lost 3 bases and 7 bases respectively, with 12 bases between them. Germline V CDR1 and CDR2: SGHTA, FQGNSA. This chain's CDR3 is CASSFSGRAEKLFF. As DNA, the CDR3 is TGTGCCAGCAGCTTTTCCGGCAGGGCTGAAAAACTGTTTTTT. The full variable domain, in which reference TRBV7-2 and TRBJ1-4 provide the parts outside the CDR3, is GAGVSQSPSNKVTEKGKDVELRCDPISGHTALYWYRQSLGQGLEFLIYFQGNSAPDKSGLPSDRFSAERTGGSVSTLTIQRTQQEDSAVYLCASSFSGRAEKLFFGSGTQLSVL.

Only a few counts were recorded for this clone. V and J are TRBV30 and TRBJ2-1; weak D call: TRBD2 (6 bases). Germline V lookup: CDR1 GTSNPN, CDR2 SVGIG (reference sequence). CDR3 length equals 13 residues. Between the trimmed V and J ends, which lost 3 bases and 7 bases, there was a span of 13 bases. The CDR3 coding sequence is TGTGCCTGGAGGATAGGAGGGGTTAATGAGCAGTTCTTC. Its translation: CAWRIGGVNEQFF.

The CDR3 DNA sequence: TGTGCCAGCAGCGGACAGGGGGCGATCGATACGCAGTATTTT. It is translated as CASSGQGAIDTQYF. This chain links TRBV6-1 with TRBJ2-3, with 11 bases fitting TRBD1. This CDR3 is built from 14 residues. After removal of 6 bases from V and 6 bases from J, the junction contained 5 bases not matched to a gene. Germline V lookup: CDR1 MNHNS, CDR2 SASEGT.

This clone was detected a few times. The V gene is TRBV19, the J gene TRBJ2-3, with 7 bases that match TRBD2. This CDR3 is 16 amino acids long. V dropped 3 bases and J dropped 2; count of bases not matched to a gene: 8. The germline CDR1 and CDR2 sequences are LNHDA and SQIVND (reference sequence). The CDR3 here is CASSIGLADITDTQYF. CDR3 bases: TGTGCCAGTAGTATCGGGCTAGCGGATATCACAGATACGCAGTATTTT.

This clone was found a few times. This chain connects TRBV29-1 to TRBJ2-7; 7 nucleotides align to TRBD2. The V gene end was trimmed by 6 bases and the J gene end by 0 bases; junction bases not matched to a gene: 8. The CDR3 is made up of 14 amino acids. Germline assignment: CDR1 SQVTM and CDR2 ANQGSEA. CDR3 sequence: CSVALALSSYEQYF. CDR3 bases: TGCAGCGTCGCACTAGCGTTGAGCTCCTACGAGCAGTACTTC.

The V and J genes are TRBV19 and TRBJ2-2, with 8 bases aligning to TRBD2. This CDR3 spans 14 amino acids. Losses at the gene ends were 6 bases for V and 3 bases for J; bases not matched to a gene: 3. Germline V gives CDR1 LNHDA, CDR2 SQIVND (reference sequence). In DNA, the CDR3 is TGTGCCAGTAGCCGGGGGGGGCACACCGGGGAGCTGTTTTTT. This codes for CASSRGGHTGELFF. The variable domain in full, completed from reference TRBV19 and TRBJ2-2, reads DGGITQSPKYLFRKEGQNVTLSCEQNLNHDAMYWYRQDPGQGLRLIYYSQIVNDFQKGDIAEGYSVSREKKESFPLTVTSAQKNPTAFYLCASSRGGHTGELFFGEGSRLTVL.

This clone was seen more than once but under ten times. The V and J genes are TRBV28 and TRBJ2-1; 10 bases are shared with TRBD1. V lost 0 bases, J lost 14 bases, and 1 base stayed unmatched. CDR1 and CDR2 from the germline V gene are MDHEN and SYDVKM. This CDR3 comprises 12 residues. The CDR3 bases are TGTGCCAGCAGTTTATGGGACAGGGGGAAGTTCTTC. Its protein is CASSLWDRGKFF. The full variable domain, rest sourced from reference TRBV28 and TRBJ2-1, is DVKVTQSSRYLVKRTGEKVFLECVQDMDHENMFWYRQDPGLGLRLIYFSYDVKMKEKGDIPEGYSVSREKKERFSLILESASTNQTSMYLCASSLWDRGKFFGPGTRLTVL.

In this sample, this clone turned up a few times. The rearrangement uses TRBV29-1 and TRBJ1-2; 8 nucleotides align to TRBD1. The CDR3 has 12 residues. Germline CDR1 and CDR2: SQVTM and ANQGSEA. V trimming: 6 bases; J trimming: 8 bases; junction bases outside the gene matches: 8. The CDR3 loop reads CSVVDRADGYTF. In DNA, the CDR3 is TGCAGCGTCGTGGACAGGGCCGACGGCTACACCTTC.

The J gene is TRBJ1-1, the V gene TRBV29-1; D is unresolved. The germline V gene has CDR1 SQVTM and CDR2 ANQGSEA. Trimming removed 6 bases at V and 4 bases at J, with 18 bases between. The CDR3 loop spans 14 amino acids. In nucleotides, the CDR3 is TGCAGCGTCCTCGTTTCAGGTGTTCGCACTGAAGCTTTCTTT. It yields the protein CSVLVSGVRTEAFF.

V is TRBV14 and J is TRBJ1-2, with D possibly being TRBD1 (6 bases). V was trimmed by 4 bases and J by 7 bases, leaving 13 bases between them. Per germline, CDR1 SGHDN and CDR2 FVKESK. The CDR3 sequence is 13 residues long. Here the CDR3 reads CASSLDRRRGYTF. The CDR3 DNA is TGTGCCAGCAGCCTTGACAGGCGGCGTGGCTACACCTTC.

This clone was seen a handful of times. The chain links TRBV29-1 to TRBJ2-1; maybe TRBD2 (7 bases). V lost 4 bases and J lost 6, with 16 bases in between. This CDR3 has 14 amino acids. Germline values: CDR1 SQVTM, CDR2 ANQGSEA. In nucleotides, the CDR3 is TGCAGCGTTGTTCAGTGGAGGGGGGGCAATGAGCAGTTCTTC. It specifies CSVVQWRGGNEQFF.

This chain connects TRBV7-9 to TRBJ2-5; possibly TRBD2 for D (5 bases). The CDR3 has 14 amino acids. With 4 bases removed from V and 2 bases from J, the gap between germline ends came to 11 bases. Germline CDR1 SEHNR, CDR2 FQNEAQ (reference sequence). The CDR3 nucleotides are TGTGCCAGCAGCTCTAGGACTTTGCAAGAGACCCAGTACTTC. It encodes CASSSRTLQETQYF.

The table lists this clone with a few counts. The J gene is TRBJ2-3, the V gene TRBV25-1; possible D gene TRBD2, 6 bases. This CDR3 region has 13 residues. V lost 10 bases and J 0 bases, leaving 11 bases between the germline ends. Per germline, CDR1 MGHDK and CDR2 SYGVNS. CDR3 in amino acids: CATRLASTDTQYF. The CDR3 nucleotides are TGTGCCACCCGGCTAGCGAGCACAGATACGCAGTATTTT.

This sequence joins TRBV7-2 and TRBJ1-1; D remains unclear. In germline, CDR1 is SGHTA, CDR2 FQGNSA. The CDR3 length is 13 residues. V lost 3 bases to trimming and J lost 1 base, with 6 bases between them. The CDR3 nucleotides read TGTGCCAGCAGCTTTTCGGGGAACACTGAAGCTTTCTTT. Encoded protein: CASSFSGNTEAFF.